The 9 T cell receptor beta chains in this list originate from one sample, sequenced in a study of blood T cell repertoires in COVID-19. The table came from immunoSEQ multiplex PCR; TCRdb's copy has only in-frame clones and leaves some out. Of about 240,000 clones in the sample, roughly four fifths were seen once. Sequenced material: peripheral blood. These receptors all stem from a woman between 65 and 79 years old with acute or convalescent COVID-19.

The CDR3 DNA follows: TGTGCCAGCAGCTTATTCCGAGAGGAAGAAAAACTGTTTTTT. Its translation: CASSLFREEEKLFF. The V call is TRBV4-2, the J call TRBJ1-4; no firm D call. Per germline, CDR1 LGHNA and CDR2 YNFKEQ. Trimming removed 5 bases from V and 8 bases from J, with 15 bases in between. This CDR3 contains 14 residues.

This clone was counted only a few times. This chain connects TRBV27 to TRBJ1-1, with a possible D match to TRBD1 (5 bases). Germline-derived CDR1 and CDR2 are MNHEY and SMNVEV (reference sequence). The CDR3 runs to 16 residues. Trimming left V 2 bases short and J 1 base short, with 14 bases between. CDR3 bases: TGTGCCAGCAGTTTACGGGGGTCTTTTTCGAACACTGAAGCTTTCTTT. Its translation: CASSLRGSFSNTEAFF.

The rearrangement links TRBV7-6 to TRBJ2-1; 12 positions match TRBD1. This CDR3 is built from 19 residues. Unmatched junction bases numbered 19, after V lost 1 base and J lost 12 bases. Germline loops: CDR1 SGHVS, CDR2 FNYEAQ. The CDR3 loop is CASSLDVPGQGALVSAQFF. For the CDR3, the DNA is TGTGCCAGCAGCTTAGACGTCCCGGGACAGGGGGCCCTAGTATCTGCGCAGTTCTTC.

Worth noting for this clone: A read error may be the cause here, since a much bigger clone is one base away. The genes are TRBV3-1 (or the pseudogene TRBV3-2) and TRBJ1-2, with 10 bases aligning to TRBD1. The CDR3 extends over 14 amino acids. The germline V gene encodes CDR1 LGHDT and CDR2 YNNKEL (reference sequence). Trimming took 4 bases from V and 4 from J; bases not matched to a gene: 3. CDR3 bases: TGTGCCAGCAGCCCCTGGACAGGGGGCTATGGCTACACCTTC. Amino acids: CASSPWTGGYGYTF.

The rearrangement uses TRBV5-4 and TRBJ1-4; D ambiguous. The CDR3 is made up of 18 amino acids. Germline V gene lookup returns CDR1 SGHNT and CDR2 YYREEE (reference sequence). V was trimmed by 0 bases and J by 0 bases, leaving 15 bases between them. The CDR3 nucleotides read TGTGCCAGCAGCTTGGGTCGATTTAGGAGAACAACTAATGAAAAACTGTTTTTT. It yields the protein CASSLGRFRRTTNEKLFF.

In regard to this clone: The same CDR3 also results from other DNA sequences found in this sample. This CDR3 reads CASSQTSGGAGETQYF. CDR3 sequence (DNA): TGTGCCAGCAGCCAGACTAGCGGGGGGGCCGGGGAGACCCAGTACTTC. This chain connects TRBV3-1 (or the pseudogene TRBV3-2) to TRBJ2-5; 14 nucleotides align to TRBD2. Germline CDR1 LGHDT, CDR2 YNNKEL (reference sequence). V trimming: 3 bases; J trimming: 5 bases; junction bases outside the gene matches: 5. There are 16 residues in the CDR3.

The chain joins TRBV6-2 or TRBV6-3 to TRBJ2-7; D unclear. Trimming left V 3 bases short and J 3 bases short, with 9 bases between. This CDR3 has 13 amino acids. CDR1 and CDR2 (germline): MNHEY, SVGEGT. The CDR3 DNA sequence: TGTGCCAGCAGTTATTCCCGGGTCTACGAGCAGTACTTC. This codes for CASSYSRVYEQYF.

V usage is TRBV24-1 and J usage is TRBJ1-2; 8 nucleotides align to TRBD1. This CDR3 is 14 amino acids long. V trimming: 3 bases; J trimming: 8 bases; junction bases outside the gene matches: 7. The germline gives CDR1 KGHDR, CDR2 SFDVKD. CDR3 sequence reads: CATSDPGQGRGYTF. The CDR3 DNA reads as TGTGCCACCAGTGATCCAGGACAGGGTCGCGGCTACACCTTC.

The rearrangement uses TRBV9 and TRBJ1-4, with 9 bases that match TRBD1. V shed 2 bases, J shed 3 bases, and the junction held 8 bases outside the gene matches. The V gene's germline CDR1 is SGDLS and CDR2 YYNGEE. This CDR3 is 17 amino acids long. The CDR3 spells CASSVGPGQGSNEKLFF. The CDR3 region has the DNA TGTGCCAGCAGCGTCGGTCCGGGACAGGGTTCTAATGAAAAACTGTTTTTT.